Sequencing of this TCR beta chain was carried out in a study of spatial heterogeneity in lung cancer. Overall study results and limits: Coverage of tumor T cells, an estimated figure, was about 7% for alpha and around 13% for beta chains. In tumors, expanded intratumoral alpha and beta TCR counts tracked mutation counts.

V lost 7 bases and J lost 2; bases outside the gene matches: 7. This CDR3 is 14 amino acids long. Germline CDR1 SQVTM, CDR2 ANQGSEA. TCRdb redid the calling of the 5' RACE reads with MiXCR, one entry per CDR3 protein. Of thousands of distinct CDR3 sequences in the sample, approximately 10% were seen once. This clonotype counts as medium-sized (0.01 to 0.1%). Its antigen is currently unknown. The library was built for alpha chains, so this beta chain is an off-target read and its size means little. Time point noted: sample taken at primary tumor resection. Samples were obtained from some 70 donors, all untreated early-stage non-small cell lung cancer patients.

J is TRBJ2-7 and V is TRBV29-1, with 11 bases aligning to TRBD1. The TCR was taken from a male donor with early-stage non-small cell lung cancer. This material consisted of lung tumor tissue, taken at surgery. CDR3 sequence: CSGGTGGLPYEQYF. The CDR3 region has the DNA TGCAGCGGCGGGACAGGGGGACTCCCCTACGAGCAGTACTTC.